Shown below are 6 T cell receptor beta chains from a single sample sequenced in a study of blood T cell repertoires in COVID-19. Profiling relied on immunoSEQ multiplex PCR, and the TCRdb table lists in-frame clones only, not all of them. The repertoire includes roughly 230,000 clones, roughly 85% of them detected once, and 4.5% to 6% sits in the top ten. Sequenced: peripheral blood. The receptors stem from a man aged 50 to 59 with COVID-19, enrolled during active disease.

The chain has TRBV6-5 and TRBJ1-2, with D possibly being TRBD1 (5 bases). CDR1 is MNHEY, CDR2 SVGAGI, per germline. This CDR3 contains 15 residues. V was pared by 2 bases and J by 2 bases, with 12 bases between. In nucleotides, the CDR3 is TGTGCCAGCAGTTACGATTTGACAGTCAACTATGGCTACACCTTC. Amino acid sequence: CASSYDLTVNYGYTF.

The V call is TRBV4-1, the J call TRBJ2-1; D is ambiguous. Trimming took off 0 bases at V and 3 bases at J, with 18 bases between the two ends. The germline CDR1 and CDR2 sequences are MGHRA and YSYEKL. The CDR3 runs 18 residues. Here the CDR3 reads CASSQDQVGRQYYNEQFF. CDR3 sequence (DNA): TGCGCCAGCAGCCAAGATCAGGTCGGCAGGCAATACTACAATGAGCAGTTCTTC.

The V and J genes are TRBV18 and TRBJ1-2; 9 nucleotides agree with TRBD1. The CDR3 covers 14 residues. Germline assignment: CDR1 KGHSH and CDR2 LQKENI. The trim removed 5 bases at V and 2 bases at J, leaving 3 bases unmatched. CDR3 amino acids: CASSVDRGNYGYTF. The DNA for the CDR3 is TGTGCCAGCTCAGTGGACAGGGGAAACTATGGCTACACCTTC.

The chain joins TRBV19 to TRBJ1-2; D is possibly TRBD1 (6 bases). Germline V gene sequence: CDR1 LNHDA, CDR2 SQIVND (reference sequence). The CDR3 is 14 amino acids. The V gene lost 6 bases and the J gene lost 3 bases, with 14 bases spanning the gap. CDR3 nucleotide sequence: TGTGCCAGTAGACCCTCGACAGGCCACTATGGCTACACCTTC. Its protein is CASRPSTGHYGYTF.

This chain links TRBV7-3 with TRBJ1-4, with D possibly being TRBD1 (6 bases). Germline CDR1 SGHTA, CDR2 FQGTGA. V was shortened by 5 bases and J by 0 bases, with 13 bases between the two germline ends. This CDR3 comprises 16 residues. Written as DNA, the CDR3 is TGTGCCAGCAGCCATCGGACAGAAACAACTAATGAAAAACTGTTTTTT. This gives the protein CASSHRTETTNEKLFF.

The V gene is TRBV7-9, the J gene TRBJ1-1; no definite D call. CDR3 length: 13 residues. The ends were cut back, 0 bases at V and 3 bases at J, with 5 bases in the middle. The germline gives CDR1 SEHNR, CDR2 FQNEAQ (reference sequence). The DNA for the CDR3 is TGTGCCAGCAGCTTAGCCTTCGACACTGAAGCTTTCTTT. It translates to CASSLAFDTEAFF.